This T cell receptor beta chain was identified in a study of blood T cell repertoires in COVID-19. Study-level background: Some COVID-19 samples were acute and others convalescent; all came from the United States, Italy and Spain. In each case, the material was cDNA or gDNA derived from T cells, B-cell-depleted T cells, or PBMCs.

Participants were placed into cohorts based on the clinical history they reported. The CDR3 is 15 residues long. Germline V gene sequence: CDR1 SGHRS, CDR2 YFSETQ. V lost 4 bases to trimming and J lost 8 bases; unmatched junction nucleotides: 7. TCRdb's table, derived via immunoSEQ multiplex PCR, lists solely in-frame clones and lacks some. The table has 350,000 to 450,000 clones, around four fifths seen once. Sequenced: PBMCs or T cells enriched from blood (not recorded which). V and J are TRBV5-1 and TRBJ2-1, with 12 positions matching TRBD2. The clonotype originates from a woman aged 45-60 years who had recovered from COVID-19. As DNA, the CDR3 is TGCGCCAGCAGCACGACTAGCGGGAGTAGCCATGAGCAGTTCTTC. Amino acids: CASSTTSGSSHEQFF.